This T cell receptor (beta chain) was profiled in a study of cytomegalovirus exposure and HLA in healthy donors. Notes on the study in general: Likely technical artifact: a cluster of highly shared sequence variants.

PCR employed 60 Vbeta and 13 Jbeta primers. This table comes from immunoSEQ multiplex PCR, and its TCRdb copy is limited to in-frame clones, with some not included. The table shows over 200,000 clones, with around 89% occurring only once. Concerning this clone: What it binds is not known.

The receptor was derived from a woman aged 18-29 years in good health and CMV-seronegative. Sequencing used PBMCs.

The CDR3 loop reads CASSRDRGKENTEAFF. The CDR3 DNA reads TGTGCCAGCAGCCGCGACAGGGGGAAGGAGAACACTGAAGCTTTCTTT. V usage is TRBV4-2 and J usage is TRBJ1-1; TRBD1 agrees at 9 bases. The junction had 7 bases not matched to a gene; V was cut back by 4 bases and J by 1 base. The CDR3 runs 16 residues. Per germline, CDR1 LGHNA and CDR2 YNFKEQ.